This note documents a single T cell receptor beta chain sequence. Trimming at V came to 2 bases and at J to 0 bases, leaving 3 bases not matched to a gene. CDR1 and CDR2 from the germline V gene are ENHRY and SYGVKD. This CDR3 has 17 amino acids. The record originates from a study of blood T cell repertoires in COVID-19. The wider study: The United States, Italy and Spain provided the acute and convalescent COVID-19 samples. T cells, B-cell-depleted T cells, or PBMCs supplied cDNA or gDNA.

How the authors handled the data: Scientists estimated how many nucleated cells there were by amplifying reference gene primers. The protocol was immunoSEQ multiplex PCR, while the TCRdb copy is restricted to in-frame clones and leaves out a portion. Clonal size and the V and J genes are those of that table, whereas D and trimming came from the DNA. The sample holds about 320,000 clones; around 92% are singletons and the top ten take 5% to 7%. Sequencing was carried out using peripheral blood. This receptor was obtained from a man younger than 35 who had recovered from COVID-19. This chain links TRBV10-3 with TRBJ2-4; 11 nucleotides match TRBD1. The CDR3 protein is CAISEGGQGGAKNIQYF. CDR3 DNA sequence: TGTGCCATCAGTGAGGGGGGACAGGGGGGAGCCAAAAACATTCAGTACTTC.